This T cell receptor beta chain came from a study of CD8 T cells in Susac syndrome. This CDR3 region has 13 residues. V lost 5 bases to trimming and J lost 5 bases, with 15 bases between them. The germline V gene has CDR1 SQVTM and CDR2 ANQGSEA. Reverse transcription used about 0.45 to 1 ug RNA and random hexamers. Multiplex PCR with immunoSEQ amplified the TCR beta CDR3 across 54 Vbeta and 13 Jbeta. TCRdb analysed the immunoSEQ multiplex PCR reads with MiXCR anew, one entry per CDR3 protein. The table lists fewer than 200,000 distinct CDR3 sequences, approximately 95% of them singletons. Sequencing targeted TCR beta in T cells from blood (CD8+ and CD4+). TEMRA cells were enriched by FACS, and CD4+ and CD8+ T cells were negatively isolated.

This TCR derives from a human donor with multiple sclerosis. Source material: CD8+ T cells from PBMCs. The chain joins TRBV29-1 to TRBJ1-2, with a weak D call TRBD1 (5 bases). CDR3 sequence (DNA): TGCAGCGTTCGGTCAGGGTCGCGGTATGGCTACACCTTC. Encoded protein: CSVRSGSRYGYTF.